These T cell receptor beta chains were read from a single sample in a study of blood T cell repertoires in COVID-19. Here immunoSEQ multiplex PCR was the method, and the copy in TCRdb shows in-frame clones only, minus some. The sample contains over 75,000 clones, approximately 90% of which appear only once. The material sequenced was peripheral blood. These receptors were obtained from a human donor with COVID-19, enrolled during active disease. The donor label of this sample is uncertain. The CDR3 runs from the conserved cysteine through the conserved F or W. The order of the fields is V gene, J gene, D gene, clone size, CDR3 DNA, CDR3 protein. D genes are given only for firm matches. Only some rows state a clone size, as once, few, many or a class for expanded clones.

>TRBV5-4|TRBJ1-2|TRBD1|-
TGTGCCAGCAGCTTAGACAGGGGAAGAGGTGGCTACACCTTC
CASSLDRGRGGYTF
>TRBV5-8|TRBJ1-4|-|-
TGTGCCAGCAGCTCAACAGGGTTACCTAATGAAAAACTGTTTTTT
CASSSTGLPNEKLFF
>TRBV5-6|TRBJ1-6|-|-
TGTGCCAGCAGCTTGGTACAGCCGGATTCACCCCTCCACTTT
CASSLVQPDSPLHF
>TRBV7-3|TRBJ1-2|-|-
TGTGCCAGCAGCCCAGACGGCGGGCTTGGCTACACCTTC
CASSPDGGLGYTF
>TRBV11-2|TRBJ2-1|TRBD2|-
TGTGCCAGCAGCCCTAAGGGACTAGCGGGACCAAGCTCCTACAATGAGCAGTTCTTC
CASSPKGLAGPSSYNEQFF
>TRBV7-3|TRBJ2-7|-|once
TGTGCCAGCAGCTTAGCGGCGGGAATGGGCTACGAGCAGTACTTC
CASSLAAGMGYEQYF
>TRBV15|TRBJ1-6|-|-
TGTGCCACCAGCAGGGTCACAGGCTCTTTTTCACCCCTCCACTTT
CATSRVTGSFSPLHF
>TRBV27|TRBJ2-1|TRBD1|-
TGTGCCAGCAGTTTTGTTCTACCCACGTCACAGGGGTTCAATGAGCAGTTCTTC
CASSFVLPTSQGFNEQFF
>TRBV6-6|TRBJ1-4|-|-
TGTGCCAGCAGTTACGGCAGGACTAATGAAAAACTGTTTTTT
CASSYGRTNEKLFF
>TRBV10-2|TRBJ1-6|-|-
TGCGCCAGCAGTGAGCAGGCAGAAGCACCCCTCCACTTT
CASSEQAEAPLHF
>TRBV19|TRBJ2-2|TRBD2|-
TGTGCCAGTAGTATGGGGAGACTAGCGGGAGGGCGGGGCACCGGGGAGCTGTTTTTT
CASSMGRLAGGRGTGELFF
>TRBV19|TRBJ1-2|-|-
TGTGCCAGTAGTACGGATAGCGCCGGCTATGGCTACACCTTC
CASSTDSAGYGYTF
>TRBV7-3|TRBJ1-1|-|-
TGTGCCAGCAGCTTAATGGCAGGGGCTGAGGAAGCTTTCTTT
CASSLMAGAEEAFF
>TRBV29-1|TRBJ2-5|-|-
TGCAGCGTTGAAGCTAGAACCAAAGAGACCCAGTACTTC
CSVEARTKETQYF
>TRBV4-1|TRBJ2-5|-|few
TGCGCCAGCAGCCCATTGGGGCACGAGACCCAGTACTTC
CASSPLGHETQYF
>TRBV7-9|TRBJ1-2|-|-
TGTGCCAGCAGCTTAGTTGTCCCGACAGAGGAACTATATGGCTACACCTTC
CASSLVVPTEELYGYTF
>TRBV5-6|TRBJ1-4|-|-
TGTGCCAGCAGCTTTTCCACAGGGTCGTATGAAAAACTGTTTTTT
CASSFSTGSYEKLFF
>TRBV4-1|TRBJ1-2|-|-
TGCGCCAGCAGCCGGCCCGGGACTCAGTATGGCTACACCTTC
CASSRPGTQYGYTF
>TRBV13|TRBJ1-1|-|-
TGTGCCAGCAGCTCTCCTTGGAGGAACACTGAAGCTTTCTTT
CASSSPWRNTEAFF
>TRBV5-1|TRBJ1-2|-|few
TGCGCCAGCAGCTTGGACCCGGGGATCTCCTATGGCTACACCTTC
CASSLDPGISYGYTF
>TRBV18|TRBJ2-1|-|-
TGTGCCAGCTCAGCTCCCGCTCTGGACTTTGATGAGCAGTTCTTC
CASSAPALDFDEQFF
>TRBV5-4|TRBJ2-3|TRBD2|once
TGTGCCAGCAGCTCTCCCGGACTAGCGGGGGGACATACGCAGTATTTT
CASSSPGLAGGHTQYF
>TRBV3-1/TRBV3-2|TRBJ2-7|TRBD2|-
TGTGCCAGCAGTTCGGGGGGTGAGCAGTACTTC
CASSSGGEQYF
>TRBV5-6|TRBJ1-1|-|-
TGTGCCAGCAGCCCCCACCTGTCAGGGAGGGCTTTCTTT
CASSPHLSGRAFF